This T cell receptor (beta chain) was retrieved from a study of blood T cell repertoires in COVID-19. From germline, CDR1 is LNHDA and CDR2 SQIVND (reference sequence). The CDR3 has 15 residues. After removal of 5 bases from V and 4 bases from J, the junction contained 10 bases not matched to a gene. Here immunoSEQ multiplex PCR was the method, and the copy in TCRdb shows in-frame clones only, minus some. The sample holds about 200,000 clones, roughly 90% seen once. The TCR sequence derives from a man aged 18 to 30 with active or convalescent COVID-19. The material sequenced was peripheral blood. The rearrangement joins TRBV19 to TRBJ1-2, with 7 bases that match TRBD1. The CDR3 coding sequence is TGTGCCAGTAGTCCAACCGGGACAGTACCCTATGGCTACACCTTC. It specifies CASSPTGTVPYGYTF.